This T cell receptor beta chain originates from a study of CD8 T cells in ankylosing spondylitis (TCRdb year 2017). Turning to the overall study: The study set out to find disease-linked TCR variants by profiling T cell receptor beta repertoires in ankylosing spondylitis patients and healthy donors. The full study cohort was made up of about 25 ankylosing spondylitis patients and 108 healthy donors. Samples of peripheral blood were taken, and for ankylosing spondylitis patients, synovial fluid was collected as well. The paper's findings and limits, for the study overall: Some motif variants had previously been reported in the synovial fluid and blood of reactive arthritis patients, which suggests shared mechanisms of disease initiation. The disease-linked clones were reported as significantly enriched in matched synovial fluid samples from ankylosing spondylitis patients. A TCR beta motif made up of eight highly homologous amino acid variants appeared to be characteristic of blood from ankylosing spondylitis patients. The disease-linked clones had a CD8+ phenotype and were found at relatively low frequencies in peripheral blood.

V is pruned by 3 bases and J by 2 bases, leaving 9 bases of the junction without a gene match. The CDR3 spans 17 residues, from the cysteine through the phenylalanine. The entry retains the CDR3 DNA only, 51 bases that are in frame from base 1. Sequenced using an Illumina HiSeq 2500. TCR beta libraries were prepared by quantitative 5'-RACE with molecular barcodes. Processing in the source paper ran as follows. A new computational method, built on a probabilistic model of VDJ rearrangement, was used to identify disease-linked TCR variants. TCRdb handled the public reads itself, with Q25 trimming in fastp and clone calling in MiXCR, and kept productive beta chains. All rows with the same CDR3 protein become a single entry with the most common DNA and genes. The V and J calls, along with clone size, are taken from TCRdb and not from the paper's own processing. The sample table holds about 700,000 distinct CDR3 sequences, of which roughly 19% were seen once. The top ten clones comprise about a fifth of the sample.

This clonotype was picked up many times. What antigen it recognizes has not been identified. Per-nucleotide qualities are absent, and no much larger clonotype sits a single base away. This clonotype was sampled from a male donor with ankylosing spondylitis. Sequencing used blood, either unsorted or a sorted T cell fraction (not recorded which). The V and J segments used are TRBV12-3 or TRBV12-4 and TRBJ2-1; TRBD1 matches 8 bases in the middle. The CDR3 protein sequence reads: CASSLAPGQGPYNEQFF. The DNA sequence reads TGTGCCAGCAGTTTGGCCCCTGGACAGGGTCCCTACAATGAGCAGTTCTTC.